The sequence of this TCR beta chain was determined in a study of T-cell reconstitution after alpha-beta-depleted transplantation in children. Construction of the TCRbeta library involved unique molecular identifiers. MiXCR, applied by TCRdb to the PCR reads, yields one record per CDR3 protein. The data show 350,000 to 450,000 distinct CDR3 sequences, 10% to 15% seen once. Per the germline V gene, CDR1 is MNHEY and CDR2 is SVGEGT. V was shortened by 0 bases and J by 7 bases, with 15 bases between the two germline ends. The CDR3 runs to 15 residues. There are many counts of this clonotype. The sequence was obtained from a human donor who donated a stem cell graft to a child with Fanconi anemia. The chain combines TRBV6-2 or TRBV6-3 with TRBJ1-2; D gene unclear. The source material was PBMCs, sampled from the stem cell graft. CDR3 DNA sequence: TGTGCCAGCAGTTACTCCGAGACGGCCTTTGGTGGCTACACCTTC. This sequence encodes CASSYSETAFGGYTF.